Below, 10 T cell receptor beta chains from the same sample are listed, as sequenced in a study of blood T cell repertoires in COVID-19. Sequencing was performed with immunoSEQ multiplex PCR; in TCRdb, only in-frame clones are kept and a portion is missing. Here the sample spans hundreds of thousands of clones, around 90% being singletons. Sequencing used peripheral blood. The receptors come from a man in his fifties or sixties with COVID-19, enrolled during active disease.

V gene TRBV10-3 combines with J gene TRBJ1-4; the D gene is possibly TRBD1 (5 bases). Trimming took off 6 bases at V and 2 bases at J, with 16 bases between the two ends. Germline V gene sequence: CDR1 ENHRY, CDR2 SYGVKD. The CDR3 contains 16 residues. The CDR3 region is CAISPGVGSTNEKLFF. The CDR3 DNA sequence: TGTGCCATCAGCCCGGGGGTGGGTTCGACTAATGAAAAACTGTTTTTT.

The chain is built from TRBV28 and TRBJ1-4, with 7 nucleotides matching TRBD1. The V gene end was trimmed by 6 bases and the J gene end by 0 bases; junction bases not matched to a gene: 7. Germline loops: CDR1 MDHEN, CDR2 SYDVKM. This CDR3 spans 16 amino acids. CDR3 in amino acids: CASSIDGTATNEKLFF. The DNA of the CDR3 is TGTGCCAGCAGCATCGATGGGACAGCAACTAATGAAAAACTGTTTTTT.

This chain joins TRBV7-2 and TRBJ2-6, with D maybe TRBD1 (6 bases). V lost 7 bases, J lost 3 bases, and 22 bases lay in between. The CDR3 consists of 18 residues. Per germline, CDR1 SGHTA and CDR2 FQGNSA. The CDR3 bases are TGTGCCAGCATCCTATCAAGGGGGTCGGGGATTGGGGCCAACGTCCTGACTTTC. Its protein product is CASILSRGSGIGANVLTF.

The gene calls are TRBV7-3 and TRBJ2-3; D is perhaps TRBD2 (5 bases). Trimming cost V 6 bases and J 0 bases, with 10 bases left between them. The CDR3 covers 14 residues. Germline V gene data show CDR1 as SGHTA and CDR2 as FQGTGA. The CDR3 spells CASSLGVSTDTQYF. In DNA, the CDR3 is TGTGCCAGCAGTCTCGGGGTTAGCACAGATACGCAGTATTTT.

The chain combines TRBV4-1 with TRBJ1-6; D not certain. Germline CDR1 MGHRA, CDR2 YSYEKL. This CDR3 comprises 18 residues. The V gene lost 0 bases and the J gene lost 7 bases, with 19 bases spanning the gap. As DNA, the CDR3 is TGCGCCAGCAGCCAAGATGGCCGGGTTCCATCTGTAAATTCACCCCTCCACTTT. Protein: CASSQDGRVPSVNSPLHF.

The rearrangement joins TRBV19 to TRBJ2-7, with 7 nucleotides matching TRBD2. V trimming: 6 bases; J trimming: 5 bases; junction bases outside the gene matches: 10. This CDR3 has 14 amino acids. Germline-derived CDR1 and CDR2 are LNHDA and SQIVND (reference sequence). The CDR3 bases are TGTGCCAGTAGACTAGCGATTTCTAGCCACGAGCAGTACTTC. The encoded protein is CASRLAISSHEQYF.

The chain recombines TRBV6-2 or TRBV6-3 with TRBJ1-3; no clear D gene. The length of the CDR3 is 15 residues. Trimming took off 2 bases at V and 1 base at J, with 9 bases between the two ends. CDR1 is MNHEY and CDR2 is SVGEGT in the germline V gene. CDR3 in amino acids: CASSYRGESGNTIYF. The CDR3 DNA is TGTGCCAGCAGTTACCGCGGGGAATCTGGAAACACCATATATTTT.

The chain has TRBV15 and TRBJ2-7; D gene uncertain. The germline CDR1 and CDR2 sequences are LNHNV and YYDKDF (reference sequence). V dropped 0 bases and J dropped 2 bases, with 14 bases sitting between them. This CDR3 has 16 amino acids. The DNA of the CDR3 is TGTGCCACCAGCAGAGATAGGCAGGCGTCAACCTACGAGCAGTACTTC. Translated: CATSRDRQASTYEQYF.

CDR3 protein: CASTSGTYNEQFF. The CDR3 coding sequence is TGTGCCAGCACTAGCGGGACTTACAATGAGCAGTTCTTC. The chain employs TRBV6-5 and TRBJ2-1; 9 nucleotides agree with TRBD2. The CDR3 covers 13 residues. Germline lookup yields CDR1 MNHEY and CDR2 SVGAGI. V was clipped by 7 bases and J by 4 bases; unmatched bases: 2.

J is TRBJ2-3 and V is TRBV27; TRBD2 agrees at 10 bases. V trimming: 0 bases; J trimming: 6 bases; junction bases outside the gene matches: 6. Looked up from germline, CDR1 is MNHEY and CDR2 is SMNVEV (reference sequence). The CDR3 runs 16 residues. The CDR3 region is CASSLSSGGTYDTQYF. The CDR3 region has the DNA TGTGCCAGCAGTTTATCTAGCGGGGGGACATATGATACGCAGTATTTT.